The present entry profiles one T cell receptor (beta chain) with its context. The data were taken from a study of blood T cell repertoires in COVID-19. Study-level information: The United States, Italy and Spain provided the acute and convalescent COVID-19 samples. Nucleic acid was either cDNA or gDNA, and it came from T cells, B-cell-depleted T cells, or PBMCs.

V gave up 4 bases and J gave up 6 bases; unmatched junction bases: 9. The CDR3 is 15 residues long. Germline lookup yields CDR1 GTSNPN and CDR2 SVGIG (reference sequence). In the original processing: Estimates of nucleated cell counts were drawn from the amplification of reference gene primers. The protocol was immunoSEQ multiplex PCR, while the TCRdb copy is restricted to in-frame clones and leaves out a portion. That table furnishes V, J and clone size, whereas the DNA furnished D and trimming. Of approximately 150,000 clones listed, approximately 84% are singletons. The V and J genes are TRBV30 and TRBJ1-6; TRBD1 matches 7 bases. This clonotype originated in a human donor in a cohort sampled during active COVID-19. Sequenced sample: peripheral blood. The CDR3 DNA sequence: TGTGCCTGGATGAGCCTACAGGGGCTTAATTCACCCCTCCACTTT. This gives the protein CAWMSLQGLNSPLHF.